What follows are 27 T cell receptor beta chains derived from one specimen sequenced in a study of T-cell memory formation after mild COVID-19 (dated by TCRdb to about 2021). Libraries were prepared through 5' RACE. Sequenced on an Illumina NovaSeq 6000. The public reads were reanalyzed by TCRdb: fastp trimming at Q25, MiXCR alignment, in-frame beta chains only. Each CDR3 protein appears once, grouped with its most common genes and DNA. Within this sample are a few hundred thousand distinct CDR3 sequences, with approximately 23% of them counted one time only. Around 13% of the sample belongs to the ten largest clones. The sequenced sample was PBMCs or a T cell subset sorted from them (not recorded which). Receptor source: an adult woman who had mild COVID-19 (a few samples of this study predate the infection). The sample titles of this study are shuffled in the database, so cell type and time point are left out; the donor was told from shared clones.

This chain uses TRBV5-5 with TRBJ2-1; D is unclear. Germline lookup yields CDR1 SGHKS and CDR2 YYEKEE (reference sequence). V lost 4 bases and J lost 6, with 11 bases in between. The CDR3 has 13 amino acids. CDR3 bases: TGTGCCAGCAGCCTCCGGGCTAGCAATGAGCAGTTCTTC. Protein product: CASSLRASNEQFF.

This clonotype was counted many times. This chain joins TRBV29-1 and TRBJ2-2, with TRBD1 as a possible D gene (5 bases). The CDR3 contains 14 residues. Per the germline V gene, CDR1 is SQVTM and CDR2 is ANQGSEA. Trimming stripped 0 bases from V and 2 bases from J, with 7 bases between. The CDR3 DNA reads as TGCAGCGTTGAAGAAGGGGCAAACACCGGGGAGCTGTTTTTT. It codes for CSVEEGANTGELFF.

The J gene is TRBJ1-4, the V gene TRBV6-2 or TRBV6-3; tentatively, D is TRBD1 (5 bases). V was pared by 5 bases and J by 4 bases, with 8 bases between. CDR1 and CDR2 (germline): MNHEY, SVGEGT. This CDR3 spans 13 amino acids. CDR3 amino acids: CASSRDGNEKLFF. CDR3 nucleotide sequence: TGTGCCAGCAGTCGGGACGGTAATGAAAAACTGTTTTTT.

The rearrangement uses TRBV6-2 or TRBV6-3 and TRBJ1-2; no clear D. CDR3 size: 16 residues. Per the germline V gene, CDR1 is MNHEY and CDR2 is SVGEGT. With 5 bases removed from V and 4 bases from J, the gap between germline ends came to 20 bases. The CDR3 region has the DNA TGTGCCAGCAGTACCCCGGTGGCCGGAGGGTCCTATGGCTACACCTTC. It encodes CASSTPVAGGSYGYTF.

The chain joins TRBV5-4 to TRBJ2-2, with D possibly matching TRBD1 (6 bases). The germline V gene encodes CDR1 SGHNT and CDR2 YYREEE (reference sequence). Trimming took 3 bases from V and 3 from J, leaving 9 bases between them. The CDR3 is 14 residues long. This CDR3 is CASSWDTHTGELFF. The DNA for the CDR3 is TGTGCCAGCAGCTGGGACACCCACACCGGGGAGCTGTTTTTT.

This clonotype was recorded at least ten times. The chain carries TRBV6-5 and TRBJ2-5; no reliable D call. CDR3 length equals 17 residues. The germline V gene encodes CDR1 MNHEY and CDR2 SVGAGI. The V gene lost 2 bases and the J gene lost 1 base, with 17 bases spanning the gap. CDR3 DNA: TGTGCCAGCAGTTACAACAACGTCGGCGGTATCCAAGAGACCCAGTACTTC. Protein: CASSYNNVGGIQETQYF.

Many counts were recorded for this clonotype. The genes are TRBV12-3 or TRBV12-4 and TRBJ1-1, with no clear D. The CDR3 is 13 amino acids. V lost 3 bases and J lost 0, with 5 bases in between. CDR3 nucleotides: TGTGCCAGCAGTTTTTACTTGAACACTGAAGCTTTCTTT. Translated: CASSFYLNTEAFF.

In its sample, this clonotype was seen many times. The chain links TRBV6-5 to TRBJ2-1, with 10 bases lining up with TRBD2. The V gene's germline CDR1 is MNHEY and CDR2 SVGAGI. V was pared by 5 bases and J by 0 bases, with 1 base of the junction left unmatched. The CDR3 has 15 residues. CDR3 sequence: CASSRTSGSYNEQFF. The CDR3 nucleotides read TGTGCCAGCAGTCGGACTAGCGGCTCCTACAATGAGCAGTTCTTC.

This clonotype appeared once. The J gene is TRBJ1-2, the V gene TRBV5-1; 8 bases are shared with TRBD1. The V gene's germline CDR1 is SGHRS and CDR2 YFSETQ. The V gene end was trimmed by 4 bases and the J gene end by 7 bases; junction bases not matched to a gene: 6. CDR3 size: 13 residues. CDR3 protein: CASSMDRVGGYTF. CDR3 DNA sequence: TGCGCCAGCAGCATGGACAGGGTTGGTGGCTACACCTTC.

The chain uses TRBV7-8 and TRBJ2-3; D may match TRBD1 or TRBD2 (6 bases each). CDR1 and CDR2 from the germline V gene are SGHVS and FQNEAQ. This CDR3 is 18 amino acids long. V dropped 4 bases and J dropped 0 bases, with 20 bases sitting between them. In DNA, the CDR3 is TGTGCCAGCAGCTCGGCGGTTGGGGGGCAGGAAAGCACAGATACGCAGTATTTT. It codes for CASSSAVGGQESTDTQYF. The full variable domain, its missing parts supplied by reference TRBV7-8 and TRBJ2-3, is GAGVSQSPRYKVAKRGQDVALRCDPISGHVSLFWYQQALGQGPEFLTYFQNEAQLDKSGLPSDRFFAERPEGSVSTLKIQRTQQEDSAVYLCASSSAVGGQESTDTQYFGPGTRLTVL.

This clonotype has more than one count but fewer than ten. The chain is built from TRBV7-2 and TRBJ1-2; TRBD1 might be the D (5 bases). The V gene's germline CDR1 is SGHTA and CDR2 FQGNSA. The CDR3 runs to 14 residues. Trimming removed 5 bases at V and 4 bases at J, with 14 bases between. The CDR3 region has the DNA TGTGCCAGCAGCCCAGGCTTGGGGCTCTATGGCTACACCTTC. The encoded protein is CASSPGLGLYGYTF.

This rearrangement joins TRBV11-3 to TRBJ1-1; 8 bases align to TRBD1. Germline V gives CDR1 SGHNT, CDR2 YENEEA. The junction had 15 bases not matched to a gene; V was cut back by 4 bases and J by 8 bases. The CDR3 has 16 residues. The CDR3 DNA follows: TGTGCCAGCAGCTCGGACAGGGCAAGGGTCGGGAGGGAAGCTTTCTTT. Protein sequence: CASSSDRARVGREAFF.

The CDR3 is CASSYESSSQLATEAFF. The CDR3 bases are TGTGCCAGCAGTTACGAGAGTAGTAGCCAGTTGGCCACTGAAGCTTTCTTT. The rearrangement joins TRBV6-6 to TRBJ1-1; D unresolved. The CDR3 covers 17 residues. Germline lookup yields CDR1 MNHNY and CDR2 SVGAGI (reference sequence). V was cut by 2 bases and J by 4 bases, with 20 bases left in between.

V is TRBV5-5 and J is TRBJ2-1; D is ambiguous. V was pared by 0 bases and J by 1 base, with 8 bases between. Looked up from germline, CDR1 is SGHKS and CDR2 is YYEKEE (reference sequence). The CDR3 is 15 amino acids. The CDR3 loop is CASSLVPRSYNEQFF. The CDR3 DNA reads TGTGCCAGCAGCTTGGTTCCTAGGTCCTACAATGAGCAGTTCTTC. The full variable domain, with the rest looked up from reference TRBV5-5 and TRBJ2-1, is DAGVTQSPTHLIKTRGQQVTLRCSPISGHKSVSWYQQVLGQGPQFIFQYYEKEERGRGNFPDRFSARQFPNYSSELNVNALLLGDSALYLCASSLVPRSYNEQFFGPGTRLTVL.

This rearrangement joins TRBV2 to TRBJ2-7; D is possibly TRBD1 or TRBD2 (5 bases each). The CDR3 is made up of 12 amino acids. V lost 4 bases and J lost 5, with 9 bases in between. CDR1 is SNHLY, CDR2 FYNNEI, per germline. This chain's CDR3 is CASSVGPHEQYF. The CDR3 nucleotides are TGTGCCAGCAGTGTGGGACCCCACGAGCAGTACTTC.

This clonotype was picked up a small number of times. The V call is TRBV6-2 or TRBV6-3, the J call TRBJ2-1; tentative D call: TRBD2 (6 bases). The CDR3 totals 14 residues. The germline CDR1 and CDR2 sequences are MNHEY and SVGEGT. Trimming removed 2 bases from V and 13 bases from J, with 18 bases in between. The CDR3 region has the DNA TGTGCCAGCAGTTACACGGGCGCGGGGCAGAACCAGTTCTTC. Protein: CASSYTGAGQNQFF.

This clonotype was detected many times. The V and J genes are TRBV20-1 and TRBJ1-1; tentative D call: TRBD1 (5 bases). The length of the CDR3 is 13 residues. Germline CDR1 DFQATT, CDR2 SNEGSKA (reference sequence). Trimming stripped 6 bases from V and 5 bases from J, with 16 bases between. The CDR3: CSALRGPGTEAFF. CDR3 DNA sequence: TGCAGTGCCCTTCGGGGCCCCGGGACTGAAGCTTTCTTT.

This chain joins TRBV12-3 or TRBV12-4 and TRBJ1-4; D gene ambiguous. Trimming pared 7 bases from V and 0 bases from J, leaving 6 bases between. This CDR3 comprises 13 residues. CDR3 amino acids: CASMSTTNEKLFF. CDR3 bases: TGTGCCAGCATGTCCACAACTAATGAAAAACTGTTTTTT.

The chain employs TRBV11-2 and TRBJ2-1; 7 bases are shared with TRBD2. Germline V gene sequence: CDR1 SGHAT, CDR2 FQNNGV. This CDR3 is 16 amino acids long. Germline trimming cut 5 bases from V and 3 bases from J; bases unmatched to any gene: 10. In DNA form, the CDR3 reads TGTGCCAGCAGCCCTCGTCGGAGCGGGAACTACAATGAGCAGTTCTTC. Its protein product is CASSPRRSGNYNEQFF.

The genes are TRBV12-3 or TRBV12-4 and TRBJ2-4; 8 bases map to TRBD2. The CDR3 covers 15 residues. J gave up 9 bases and V 1 base, and 8 bases lay outside the gene matches. The CDR3 region is CASSLGRGGQGIQYF. The DNA for the CDR3 is TGTGCCAGCAGTTTAGGACGGGGGGGGCAGGGCATTCAGTACTTC.

The chain combines TRBV2 with TRBJ2-1, with D tentatively TRBD2 (5 bases). CDR1 and CDR2 (germline): SNHLY, FYNNEI. The CDR3 is made up of 12 amino acids. The V end was cut by 6 bases, the J end by 8 bases, with 11 bases between. The CDR3 DNA follows: TGTGCCAGCAGAACTAGTATCTATGAGCAGTTCTTC. This encodes CASRTSIYEQFF.

This chain uses TRBV7-2 with TRBJ1-2; TRBD1 agrees at 7 bases. The J segment lost 7 bases and the V segment lost 5 bases, leaving 7 bases of the junction unmatched. The germline V gene encodes CDR1 SGHTA and CDR2 FQGNSA. The CDR3 sequence is 13 residues long. Here the CDR3 reads CASSADRVGGYTF. The CDR3 DNA reads as TGTGCCAGCAGCGCCGACAGGGTTGGTGGCTACACCTTC.

This clonotype has just a few counts. The CDR3 nucleotides read TGTGCCAGCAGCTTAAGGATTGGTAGAGGACAGGGGAGGGACATTCAGTACTTC. It is translated as CASSLRIGRGQGRDIQYF. The J gene is TRBJ2-4, the V gene TRBV7-6; TRBD1 aligns across 9 bases. There are 18 residues in the CDR3. V lost 2 bases to trimming and J lost 8 bases; unmatched junction nucleotides: 16. CDR1 and CDR2 (germline): SGHVS, FNYEAQ.

J is TRBJ1-2 and V is TRBV5-1, with 7 nucleotides matching TRBD1. V lost 4 bases and J lost 8; bases outside the gene matches: 14. The germline gives CDR1 SGHRS, CDR2 YFSETQ. The CDR3 sequence is 15 residues long. DNA of the CDR3: TGCGCCAGCAGCCCTCCACAGGGGCCGCCGGAAGGCTACACCTTC. Translating gives CASSPPQGPPEGYTF.

Details on this clonotype: At one end, the junction sequence differs from germline, possibly due to a read error. J is TRBJ2-1 and V is TRBV7-8, with 8 bases aligning to TRBD1. The CDR3 is made up of 13 amino acids. Per germline, CDR1 SGHVS and CDR2 FQNEAQ. CDR3 in amino acids: CASSQQSDRVKIF. As DNA, the CDR3 is TGTGCCAGCAGCCAACAGTCGGACAGGGTGAAGATCTTC.

This chain joins TRBV6-2 or TRBV6-3 and TRBJ2-3; TRBD2 matches 7 bases. Germline CDR1 MNHEY, CDR2 SVGEGT. The length of the CDR3 is 15 residues. J was trimmed by 1 base and V by 4 bases; bases with no gene match: 5. The CDR3 region is CASSSMGRGTDTQYF. For the CDR3, the DNA is TGTGCCAGCAGTTCCATGGGGAGGGGCACAGATACGCAGTATTTT.

The gene calls are TRBV20-1 and TRBJ1-2; D remains ambiguous. V lost 5 bases and J lost 1, with 14 bases in between. The CDR3 loop spans 14 amino acids. Germline V gene data show CDR1 as DFQATT and CDR2 as SNEGSKA (reference sequence). Written as DNA, the CDR3 is TGCAGTGCTTCCTCTGAGGGTATTAACTATGGCTACACCTTC. Its protein is CSASSEGINYGYTF.